This T cell receptor beta chain was sequenced for a study of cytomegalovirus exposure and HLA in healthy donors. Primers included in the PCR were 60 Vbeta and 13 Jbeta primers. TCRdb keeps only in-frame clones here, not all; method: immunoSEQ multiplex PCR. This sample has some 160,000 clones, with around 73% found just once. Germline V gene lookup returns CDR1 MGHDK and CDR2 SYGVNS. The germline V and J ends were trimmed by 4 bases and 4 bases, with 14 bases remaining between them. CDR3 length: 15 amino acids. The sequenced sample consisted of PBMCs. The receptor's source is a man aged 55 to 70 in good health and CMV-seronegative. The chain employs TRBV25-1 and TRBJ1-5, with D possibly matching TRBD1 (6 bases). The CDR3 region is CASSAITGKNQPQHF. CDR3 nucleotides: TGTGCCAGCAGTGCTATAACAGGGAAAAATCAGCCCCAGCATTTT.